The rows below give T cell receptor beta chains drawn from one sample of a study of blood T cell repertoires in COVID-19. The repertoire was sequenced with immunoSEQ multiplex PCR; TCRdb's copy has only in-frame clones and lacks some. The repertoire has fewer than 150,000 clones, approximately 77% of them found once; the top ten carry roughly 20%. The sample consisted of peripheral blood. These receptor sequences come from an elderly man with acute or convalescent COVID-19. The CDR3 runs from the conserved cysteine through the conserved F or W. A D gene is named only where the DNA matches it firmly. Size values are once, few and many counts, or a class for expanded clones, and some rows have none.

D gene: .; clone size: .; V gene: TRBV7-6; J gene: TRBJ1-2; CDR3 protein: CASSFGVGGRGSIGYTF; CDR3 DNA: TGTGCCAGCAGCTTTGGCGTCGGGGGGCGCGGGTCCATTGGCTACACCTTC
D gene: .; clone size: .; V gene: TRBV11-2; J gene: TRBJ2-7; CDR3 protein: CASSLGGNRKITYEQYF; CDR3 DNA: TGTGCCAGCAGCTTAGGAGGTAACAGGAAGATAACCTACGAGCAGTACTTC
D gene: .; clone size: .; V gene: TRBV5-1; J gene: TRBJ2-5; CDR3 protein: CASSVSAAQETQYF; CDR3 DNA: TGCGCCAGCAGCGTGTCAGCGGCCCAAGAGACCCAGTACTTC
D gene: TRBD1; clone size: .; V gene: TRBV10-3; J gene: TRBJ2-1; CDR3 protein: CASLGGQGFYNEQFF; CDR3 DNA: TGTGCCTCCCTAGGAGGACAGGGGTTCTACAATGAGCAGTTCTTC
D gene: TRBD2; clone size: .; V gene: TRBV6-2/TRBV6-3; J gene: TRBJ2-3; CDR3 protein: CASSYLPGTTEDTQYF; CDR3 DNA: TGTGCCAGCAGTTACTTACCCGGGACTACGGAAGATACGCAGTATTTT
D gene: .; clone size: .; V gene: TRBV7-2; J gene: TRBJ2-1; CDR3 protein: CASSPPWGGRNEQFF; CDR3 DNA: TGTGCCAGCAGCCCTCCGTGGGGGGGGCGCAATGAGCAGTTCTTC
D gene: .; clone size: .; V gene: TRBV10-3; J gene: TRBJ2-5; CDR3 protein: CAISPAVQETQYF; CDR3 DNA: TGTGCCATCAGTCCCGCGGTGCAAGAGACCCAGTACTTC
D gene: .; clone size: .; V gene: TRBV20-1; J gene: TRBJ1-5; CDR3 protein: CSASRGSSNQPQHF; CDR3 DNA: TGCAGTGCTAGTAGGGGATCTAGCAATCAGCCCCAGCATTTT
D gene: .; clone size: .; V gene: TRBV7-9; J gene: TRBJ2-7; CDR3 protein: CASSLGTGSPYEQYF; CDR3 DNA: TGTGCCAGCAGCTTAGGAACAGGATCGCCCTACGAGCAGTACTTC
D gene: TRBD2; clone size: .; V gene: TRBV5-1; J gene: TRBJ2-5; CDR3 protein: CASSSLAAQETQYF; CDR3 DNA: TGCGCCAGCAGCAGTCTAGCGGCCCAAGAGACCCAGTACTTC
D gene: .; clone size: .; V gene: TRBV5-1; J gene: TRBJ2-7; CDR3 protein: CASSLGLGQRSYEQYF; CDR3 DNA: TGCGCCAGCAGCTTGGGTTTGGGGCAACGGTCCTACGAGCAGTACTTC
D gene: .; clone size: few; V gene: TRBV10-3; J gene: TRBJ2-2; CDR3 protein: CATGGTGLVTGELFF; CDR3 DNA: TGTGCCACGGGCGGGACGGGGTTAGTCACCGGGGAGCTGTTTTTT
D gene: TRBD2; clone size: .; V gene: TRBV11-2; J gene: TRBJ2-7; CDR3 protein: CASSLVPVREGYEQYF; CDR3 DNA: TGTGCCAGCAGCTTAGTACCCGTAAGGGAGGGCTACGAGCAGTACTTC
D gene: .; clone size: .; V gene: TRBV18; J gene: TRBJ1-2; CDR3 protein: CASSPSPPGQFGYTF; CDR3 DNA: TGTGCCAGCTCACCATCCCCACCAGGGCAGTTTGGCTACACCTTC
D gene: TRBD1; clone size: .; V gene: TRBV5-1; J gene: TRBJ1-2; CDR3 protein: CASSFTGDGYTF; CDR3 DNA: TGCGCCAGCAGCTTTACAGGGGATGGCTACACCTTC
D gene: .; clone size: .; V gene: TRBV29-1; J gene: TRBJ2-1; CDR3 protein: CSAIIGRSYNEQFF; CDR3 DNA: TGCAGTGCCATCATTGGCCGCTCCTACAATGAGCAGTTCTTC
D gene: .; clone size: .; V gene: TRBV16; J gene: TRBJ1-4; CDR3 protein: CASSQFAGGREKLFF; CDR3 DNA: TGTGCCAGCAGCCAATTTGCCGGCGGGCGGGAAAAACTGTTTTTT
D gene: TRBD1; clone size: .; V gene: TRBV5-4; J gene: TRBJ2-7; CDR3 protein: CASSLGTGEFREQYF; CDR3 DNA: TGTGCCAGCAGCCTCGGGACAGGGGAATTCCGAGAGCAGTACTTC
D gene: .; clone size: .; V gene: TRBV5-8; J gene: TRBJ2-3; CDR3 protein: CASSFRQAMDTQYF; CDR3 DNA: TGTGCCAGCAGCTTCCGGCAGGCCATGGATACGCAGTATTTT
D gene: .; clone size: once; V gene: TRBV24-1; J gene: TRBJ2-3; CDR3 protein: CATSRLSTDTQYF; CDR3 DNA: TGTGCCACCAGTAGACTATCCACAGATACGCAGTATTTT
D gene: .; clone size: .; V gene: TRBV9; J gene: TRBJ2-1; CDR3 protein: CASSRTPRGYNEQFF; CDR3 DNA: TGTGCCAGCAGCCGTACTCCCAGAGGCTACAATGAGCAGTTCTTC
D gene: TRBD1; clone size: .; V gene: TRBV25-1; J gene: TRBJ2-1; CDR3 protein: CASRGDSFYNEQFF; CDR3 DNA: TGTGCCAGCAGAGGGGACAGCTTCTACAATGAGCAGTTCTTC
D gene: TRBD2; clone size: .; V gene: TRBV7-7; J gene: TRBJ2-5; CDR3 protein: CASSRTYLTSGAETQYF; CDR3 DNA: TGTGCTAGCAGTAGAACATACCTGACTAGCGGAGCAGAGACCCAGTACTTC
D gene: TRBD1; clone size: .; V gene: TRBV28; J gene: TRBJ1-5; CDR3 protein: CASSSRQGGSNQPQHF; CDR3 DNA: TGTGCCAGCAGCAGCCGACAGGGTGGCAGCAATCAGCCCCAGCATTTT
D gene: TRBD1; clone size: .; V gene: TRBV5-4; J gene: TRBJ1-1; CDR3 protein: CASSSRGPTEAFF; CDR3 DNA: TGTGCCAGCAGCTCAAGGGGGCCCACTGAAGCTTTCTTT
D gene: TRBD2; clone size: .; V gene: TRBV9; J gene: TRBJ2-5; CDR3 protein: CASSVGAAGDLGETQYF; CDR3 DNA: TGTGCCAGCAGCGTAGGGGCAGCGGGGGATTTAGGAGAGACCCAGTACTTC
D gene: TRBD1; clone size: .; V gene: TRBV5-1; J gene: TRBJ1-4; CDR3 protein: CASSYRGEFEKLFF; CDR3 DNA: TGCGCCAGCAGCTACAGGGGCGAGTTTGAAAAACTGTTTTTT
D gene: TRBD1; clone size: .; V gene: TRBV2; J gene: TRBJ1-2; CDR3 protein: CASSETGQGDYGYTF; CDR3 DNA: TGTGCCAGCAGTGAAACAGGACAGGGGGACTATGGCTACACCTTC
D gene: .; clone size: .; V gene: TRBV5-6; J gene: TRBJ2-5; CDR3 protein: CASSPLTGGPGKTQYF; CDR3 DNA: TGTGCCAGCAGCCCCTTGACGGGGGGCCCCGGAAAGACCCAGTACTTC
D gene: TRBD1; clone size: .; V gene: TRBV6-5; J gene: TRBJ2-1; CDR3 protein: CASSNDRGNEQFF; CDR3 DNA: TGTGCCAGCAGTAACGACAGGGGCAATGAGCAGTTCTTC
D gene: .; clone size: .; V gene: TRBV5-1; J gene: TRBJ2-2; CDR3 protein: CASSLSQDTGELFF; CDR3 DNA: TGCGCCAGCAGCTTGAGCCAGGACACCGGGGAGCTGTTTTTT
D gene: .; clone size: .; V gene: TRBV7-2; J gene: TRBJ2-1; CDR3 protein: CASSFPGDYREEAFGQFF; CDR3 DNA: TGTGCCAGCAGCTTTCCCGGGGACTACAGGGAGGAAGCTTTTGGGCAGTTCTTC
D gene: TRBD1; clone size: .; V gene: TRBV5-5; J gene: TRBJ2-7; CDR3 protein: CASSPHRGEQYF; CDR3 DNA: TGTGCCAGCAGCCCACACAGGGGCGAGCAGTACTTC
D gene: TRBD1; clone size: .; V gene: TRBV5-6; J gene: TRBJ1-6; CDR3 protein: CASSLGQGNSPLHF; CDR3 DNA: TGTGCCAGCAGCTTAGGACAGGGTAATTCACCCCTCCACTTT
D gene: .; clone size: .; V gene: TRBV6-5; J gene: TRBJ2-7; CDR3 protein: CASSLWGTYEQYF; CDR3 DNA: TGTGCCAGCAGCCTTTGGGGGACTTACGAGCAGTACTTC
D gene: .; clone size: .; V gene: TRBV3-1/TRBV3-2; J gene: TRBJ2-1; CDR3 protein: CASSQTLYNEQFF; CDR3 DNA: TGTGCCAGCAGCCAAACTTTATACAATGAGCAGTTCTTC
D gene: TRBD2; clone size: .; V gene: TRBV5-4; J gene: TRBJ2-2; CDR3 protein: CASSSNSGGAWELFF; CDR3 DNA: TGTGCCAGCAGCTCCAATAGCGGGGGGGCTTGGGAGCTGTTTTTT
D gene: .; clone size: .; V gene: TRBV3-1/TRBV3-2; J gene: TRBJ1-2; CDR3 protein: CASSTGTSYYGYTF; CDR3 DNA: TGTGCCAGCAGTACAGGGACCTCTTACTATGGCTACACCTTC
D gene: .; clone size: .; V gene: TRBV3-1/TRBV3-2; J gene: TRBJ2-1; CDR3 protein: CASSPSDQNEQFF; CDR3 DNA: TGTGCCAGCAGCCCAAGCGACCAGAATGAGCAGTTCTTC
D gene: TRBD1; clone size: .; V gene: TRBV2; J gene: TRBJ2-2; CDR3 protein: CASSTGVGTGELFF; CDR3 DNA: TGTGCCAGCAGTACAGGGGTGGGCACCGGGGAGCTGTTTTTT
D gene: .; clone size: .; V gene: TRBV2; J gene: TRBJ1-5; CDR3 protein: CASSLTGDQPQHF; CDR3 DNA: TGTGCCAGCAGCTTGACGGGAGATCAGCCCCAGCATTTT
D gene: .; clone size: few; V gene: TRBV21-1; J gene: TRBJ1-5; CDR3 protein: CASSRQNGTMGNQPQHF; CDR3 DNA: TGTGCCAGCAGCAGACAAAACGGGACTATGGGCAATCAGCCCCAGCATTTT
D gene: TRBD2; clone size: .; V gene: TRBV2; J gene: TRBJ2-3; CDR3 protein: CASSRKPGLAGEADTQYF; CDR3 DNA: TGTGCCAGCAGTAGAAAACCGGGACTAGCGGGGGAGGCAGATACGCAGTATTTT
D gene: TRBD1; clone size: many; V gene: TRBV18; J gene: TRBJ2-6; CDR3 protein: CASSRFPLQGQGANVLTF; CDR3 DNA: TGTGCCAGCTCACGGTTCCCCCTACAGGGGCAGGGGGCCAACGTCCTGACTTTC
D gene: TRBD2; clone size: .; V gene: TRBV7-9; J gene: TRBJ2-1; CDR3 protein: CASSSGLAGDYSYNEQFF; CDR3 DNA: TGTGCCAGCAGCTCCGGACTAGCGGGGGACTACTCCTACAATGAGCAGTTCTTC
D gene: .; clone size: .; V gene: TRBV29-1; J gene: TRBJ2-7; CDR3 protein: CSVLLIGRPYEQYF; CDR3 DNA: TGCAGCGTTCTGTTGATCGGCAGGCCCTACGAGCAGTACTTC
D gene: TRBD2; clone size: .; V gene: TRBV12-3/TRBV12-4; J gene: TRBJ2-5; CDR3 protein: CASSTGTSGGYF; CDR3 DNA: TGTGCCAGCAGTACCGGGACTAGCGGGGGATACTTC
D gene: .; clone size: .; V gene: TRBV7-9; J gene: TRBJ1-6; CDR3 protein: CASSPGPGALHF; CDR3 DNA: TGTGCCAGCAGCCCGGGCCCCGGGGCCCTCCACTTT
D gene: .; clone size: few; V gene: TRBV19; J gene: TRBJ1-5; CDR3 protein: CASSSGGRQPQHF; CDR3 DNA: TGTGCCAGTAGTAGCGGGGGGAGGCAGCCCCAGCATTTT